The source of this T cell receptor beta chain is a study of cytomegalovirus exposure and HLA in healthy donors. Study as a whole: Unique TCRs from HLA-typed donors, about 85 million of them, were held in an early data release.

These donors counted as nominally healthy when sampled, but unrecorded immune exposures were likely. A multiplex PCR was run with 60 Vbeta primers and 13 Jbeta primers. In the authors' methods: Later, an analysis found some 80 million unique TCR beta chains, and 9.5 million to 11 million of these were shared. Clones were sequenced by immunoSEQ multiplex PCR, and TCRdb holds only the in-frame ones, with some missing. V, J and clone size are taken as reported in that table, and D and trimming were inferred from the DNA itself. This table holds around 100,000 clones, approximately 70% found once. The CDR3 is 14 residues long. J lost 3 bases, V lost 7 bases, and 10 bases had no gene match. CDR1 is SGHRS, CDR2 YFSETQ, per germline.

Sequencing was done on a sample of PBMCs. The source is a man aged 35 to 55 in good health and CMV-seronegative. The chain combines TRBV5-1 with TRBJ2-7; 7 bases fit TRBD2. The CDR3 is CASSRGVEGYEQYF. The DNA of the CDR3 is TGCGCCAGCTCACGGGGGGTCGAGGGCTACGAGCAGTACTTC.